These T cell receptor beta chains were read from a single sample in a study of neurological immune-mediated disorders. TCRdb re-called the 5' RACE reads through MiXCR, storing one row per CDR3 protein. The sample holds some 60,000 distinct CDR3 sequences, roughly 4% seen once. The sample taken for sequencing was PBMCs. All receptors derive from a woman aged 45-65 years with multiple sclerosis. Both conserved end residues are part of each CDR3. The D gene is left open where the match is weak. Size is omitted from some rows. Given values are once, few, many or a class for expanded clones.

size	V	D	J	DNA	CDR3
many	TRBV7-6	.	TRBJ2-7	TGTGCCAGCAGCTTAGATGCGGGACCATACGAGCAGTACTTC	CASSLDAGPYEQYF
many	TRBV25-1	.	TRBJ2-7	TGTGCCAGCAGGGGGATTGGCGAGCAGTACTTC	CASRGIGEQYF
many	TRBV20-1	.	TRBJ1-2	TGCAGTGCTAGGGGGGGGAAAGGCTACACCTTC	CSARGGKGYTF
many	TRBV2	.	TRBJ2-1	TGTGCCAGCAGCGGAGACAATGAGCAGTTCTTC	CASSGDNEQFF
many	TRBV5-8	TRBD1	TRBJ2-7	TGTGCCAGCAGCTTGTCAGGGACAGGGATGCACGAGCAGTACTTC	CASSLSGTGMHEQYF
.	TRBV5-1	.	TRBJ1-1	TGCGCCAGCAGCCCGGCCACCGGGGGCACTGAAGCTTTCTTT	CASSPATGGTEAFF
few	TRBV5-1	.	TRBJ1-1	TGCGCCAGCAGCCAAAAATCGAACACTGAAGCTTTCTTT	CASSQKSNTEAFF
many	TRBV27	TRBD1	TRBJ1-1	TGTGCCAGCAGTCCATTCTCGACAGGGGGCGGCACTGAAGCTTTCTTT	CASSPFSTGGGTEAFF
.	TRBV7-2	.	TRBJ2-7	TGTGCCAGCAGCACCAGGGGGAGGGCTCACGAGCAGTACTTC	CASSTRGRAHEQYF
many	TRBV24-1	.	TRBJ2-1	TGTGCCACCAGCCCCAGGGACAATGAGCAGTTCTTC	CATSPRDNEQFF
few	TRBV6-2/TRBV6-3	.	TRBJ2-7	TGTGCCAGCGGACGGGGAGCCTACGAGCAGTACTTC	CASGRGAYEQYF
many	TRBV29-1	TRBD1	TRBJ2-2	TGCAGCGTTCCTACGGGACAGTACACCGGGGAGCTGTTTTTT	CSVPTGQYTGELFF
many	TRBV5-1	.	TRBJ1-1	TGCGCCAGCAGCTTGGGGCTTGACATCACTGAAGCTTTCTTT	CASSLGLDITEAFF
few	TRBV12-3/TRBV12-4	TRBD1	TRBJ1-1	TGTGCCAGCAGTTTATGGGGGGACAGGGCGAACACTGAAGCTTTCTTT	CASSLWGDRANTEAFF